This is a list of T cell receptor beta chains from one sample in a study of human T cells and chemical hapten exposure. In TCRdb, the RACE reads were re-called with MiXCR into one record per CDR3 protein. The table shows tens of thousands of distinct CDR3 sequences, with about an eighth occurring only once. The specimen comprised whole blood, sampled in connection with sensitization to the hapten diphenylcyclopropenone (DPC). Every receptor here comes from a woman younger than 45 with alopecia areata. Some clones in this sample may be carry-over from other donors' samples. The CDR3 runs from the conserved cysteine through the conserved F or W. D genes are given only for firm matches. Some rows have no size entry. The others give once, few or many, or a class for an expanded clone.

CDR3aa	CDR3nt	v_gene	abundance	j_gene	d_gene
CASSISLGYNEQFF	TGTGCCAGTAGTATCTCGCTGGGGTACAATGAGCAGTTCTTC	TRBV19	-	TRBJ2-1	-
CAWSRDRDTDTQYF	TGTGCCTGGAGTCGGGACCGTGACACAGATACGCAGTATTTT	TRBV30	-	TRBJ2-3	-
CASSFGRSQETQYF	TGTGCCAGCAGCTTCGGCCGGAGCCAAGAGACCCAGTACTTC	TRBV5-4	many	TRBJ2-5	-
CASSPAESEQFF	TGTGCCAGCAGTCCCGCGGAGAGTGAGCAGTTCTTC	TRBV27	few	TRBJ2-1	-
CASSLGSGPGEDEQFF	TGTGCCAGCAGCTTAGGTAGCGGGCCGGGCGAGGATGAGCAGTTCTTC	TRBV11-3	-	TRBJ2-1	TRBD2
CASGAGANSYEQYF	TGTGCCAGCGGCGCGGGAGCCAACTCCTACGAGCAGTACTTC	TRBV28	many	TRBJ2-7	TRBD2
CASSPRRGEQYF	TGTGCCAGCTCACCACGAAGAGGCGAGCAGTACTTC	TRBV18	-	TRBJ2-7	-
CASSPSQGPNEKLFF	TGTGCCAGCTCACCATCCCAGGGGCCTAATGAAAAACTGTTTTTT	TRBV18	few	TRBJ1-4	-
CASSLIYGAGNPFSNQPQHF	TGTGCCAGCAGCTTAATATATGGGGCAGGGAACCCTTTTAGCAATCAGCCCCAGCATTTT	TRBV7-3	-	TRBJ1-5	-
CASSSTGTGAHEQYF	TGTGCCAGCAGTTCTACCGGGACAGGGGCCCACGAGCAGTACTTC	TRBV6-5	-	TRBJ2-7	TRBD1
CASSLGSGYYNEQFF	TGTGCCAGCAGCTTAGGTAGCGGATACTACAATGAGCAGTTCTTC	TRBV11-2	few	TRBJ2-1	-